What follows is one TCR beta chain and its context. This sample is part of a study of blood T cell repertoires in COVID-19. At the level of the study: Acute-phase and convalescent COVID-19 samples originated in the United States, Italy and Spain. PBMCs, B-cell-depleted T cells, or T cells were the source of the cDNA or gDNA that made up the material.

Original processing methods: By means of reference gene primer amplification, nucleated cell counts were estimated. Sequencing was performed with immunoSEQ multiplex PCR; in TCRdb, only in-frame clones are kept and a portion is missing. D and trimming were read from the DNA, whereas the V and J calls and clone size are those reported in that table. The sample has 80,000 or so clones; around 79% are singletons. The CDR3 runs 15 residues. Germline CDR1 is SGHTA and CDR2 is FQGNSA. V lost 4 bases and J lost 7; bases outside the gene matches: 8. This chain uses TRBV7-2 with TRBJ1-4, with 8 bases fitting TRBD1. The sequence derives from a man over 45 with active or convalescent COVID-19. Sequences were obtained from peripheral blood. In DNA, the CDR3 is TGTGCCAGCAGCTCCCAGGGGGCCCAGGGTGAAAAACTGTTTTTT. Translated: CASSSQGAQGEKLFF.